This TCR beta chain appears in the sequencing data of a study of neurological immune-mediated disorders (dated by TCRdb to 2018 to 2020). For the wider study: Of the approximately 34 multiple sclerosis patients, about 31 had relapsing-remitting MS and 3 had secondary progressive MS. Alongside PBMC samples, the set of some 100 TCR-beta libraries contained longitudinal samples, technical triplicates, and paired CD4+ and CD8+ T-cell subsets that had been sorted. Peripheral blood TCR-beta repertoires from HTLV-I-associated myelopathy (HAM/TSP) patients, multiple sclerosis patients and healthy controls were compared by UMI-based sequencing. The cohort comprised 68 subjects: some 15 HAM/TSP patients, some 34 multiple sclerosis patients and approximately 20 healthy controls.

Study-level results and caveats: Across subjects, expanded clones never shared an identical CDR3 amino acid sequence, which suggests that the TCR-beta repertoires in every group were private. No association of the MS cluster with clinical or MRI features was observed, and the need for larger cohorts was stated by the authors. TCR clonal expansion was highest in HAM/TSP patients and lowest in MS patients, with MS patients falling below even healthy controls. Repertoires from 18 of 34 MS patients were grouped by phylogenetic analysis into a cluster of related CDR3 sequences, suggesting a possible repertoire-level signature.

For the unsorted PBMC libraries, 2 million PBMCs were stored in RNAlater at -80 degrees C until RNA extraction and were used to generate the libraries. The multiple sclerosis patients were enrolled in a US clinical protocol that used magnetic resonance imaging to evaluate disease progression. Peripheral blood was subjected to Ficoll-Hypaque density gradient centrifugation to isolate PBMCs, which were then cryopreserved in liquid nitrogen. To synthesize cDNA, template-switch 5'RACE was performed with a primer carrying a 10-nucleotide random unique molecular identifier so that each TCR transcript was tagged. Every sequencing run covered 15-18 subjects and yielded more than 180 million TCR-beta sequences. Total RNA was extracted with the RNeasy kit. Using the KAPA Real-time Library Amplification kit, TCR-beta VDJ regions were amplified with primers for the TCR constant region and the 5'RACE anchor. Sample indexes and Illumina adaptors were added in a first PCR, after which library yield was increased in a second PCR. After purification with Ampure beads, the TCR product of roughly 650 bp was size-selected on a 2% E-gel SizeSelection system. Before pooling, library quality was checked on a Bioanalyzer, concentration was measured with Qubit, and libraries were quantified with the Kapa Library Quantification kit. An Illumina HiSeq 2500 was used to sequence the libraries paired-end at 2 x 150 bp. To increase sequence diversity, roughly 24-32% phiX was spiked into each library pool. The authors' analysis ran thus. Quality-filtered reads were processed with the UMI-based MiGEC pipeline, which removed over 75% of raw TCR sequences during error correction. IMGT germline references were used for alignment of VDJ genes, and clonotypes were defined by a unique CDR3 amino acid sequence together with V-J genes. Clonal expansion, Shannon diversity and CDR3 relatedness were evaluated with VDJtools (CalcPairwiseDistances, ClusterSamples), while phylogenetic trees were built in CLCbio workbench. Using coefficient-of-variation modelling across technical triplicates, the study counted a clone as expanded if it had at least 8 unique UMIs. TCRdb reanalyzed the raw reads on its own, using fastp at Q25 for trimming and MiXCR for clone calling, and kept in-frame beta chains. Here each entry gathers all rows of one CDR3 protein and keeps the most common genes and DNA. It is TCRdb's table, rather than the study itself, that gives the V and J calls and clone size. A total of 60,000 or so distinct CDR3 sequences appear in this sample, about 3.3% of them only once. The ten largest clonotypes hold 6% to 8.5% of the sample.

Compared with germline, V lacks 2 bases and J lacks 7 bases; bases without a gene match: 10. The CDR3 contains 16 residues, cysteine and phenylalanine counted. The kept DNA is CDR3 alone, 48 bases in frame from the first base. Taken from the germline V gene (reference sequence), the CDR1 and CDR2 loops are LNHNV and YYDKDF. Many counts were recorded for this clonotype. The specificity of this receptor is unknown. No clone much larger than this one lies a single base away; base qualities are absent. Input material: PBMCs. The chain is made from TRBV15 and TRBJ2-1; 8 junctional bases match TRBD2. This sequence was found in a woman between 55 and 75 years old with multiple sclerosis. The bases read TGTGCCACCAGCAGAACTCTTACCGGGACTAGAAATGAGCAGTTCTTC. Its protein reads: CATSRTLTGTRNEQFF.